This T cell receptor (beta chain) was identified in a study of radiotherapy plus CTLA-4 blockade in lung cancer. Study-level background: Objective response rate was 15% to 20%; disease control rate, approximately 28%. Findings and limits, study-wide: Tumor-derived TCR clones expanded in blood after radiotherapy plus ipilimumab.

The method was immunoSEQ multiplex PCR; TCRdb's version includes in-frame clones alone and lacks a portion of them. This table has tens of thousands of clones, less than 75% appearing once. Ipilimumab-mediated CTLA-4 blockade plus focal radiation was given to patients having chemo-refractory metastatic non-small-cell lung cancer. CDR3 size: 18 residues. The trim removed 5 bases at V and 2 bases at J, leaving 9 bases unmatched. Germline loops: CDR1 MRHNA, CDR2 SNTAGT. This clone appeared a single time. Antigen: not known. The clonotype originates from a human donor with non-small cell lung cancer whose response to radiotherapy plus ipilimumab could not be evaluated. This specimen was peripheral blood, taken from a patient treated with radiotherapy plus ipilimumab. The V gene is TRBV6-4, the J gene TRBJ2-3; TRBD2 matches 14 bases. Here the CDR3 reads CASSTSGTSGSYTDTQYF. Written as DNA, the CDR3 is TGTGCCAGCAGTACCTCCGGGACTAGCGGGAGTTACACAGATACGCAGTATTTT.